Listed here are 12 T cell receptor beta chains from one sample, sequenced in a study of shared clonotypes between healthy human individuals (dated by TCRdb to the early 2020s). The library was generated by the immunoSEQ multiplex PCR assay. Drawn from immuneACCESS, this table holds only the in-frame rearrangements with V and J called that TCRdb kept. Clones are partly lost; checked studies trace under half to an unresolved V gene and leave the rest unexplained. This sample lists about 980,000 clones; approximately 80% were detected once. Over 1.3% of the sample comes from the top ten. Input material: memory CD4+ T cells sorted from blood. The cell subset or site label for this specimen denotes: CD45RA-negative fraction. These receptors were obtained from a man aged 18 to 35 in good health.

A word on this clone: One end of the junction is discordant with germline, which a read error may explain. CDR3 nucleotides: TGTGCCAGCAACCTCCAGGGGCCGTGCCACTTC. This codes for CASNLQGPCHF. The V call is TRBV6-1, the J call TRBJ2-7; TRBD1 is a possible D gene (6 bases). Germline lookup yields CDR1 MNHNS and CDR2 SASEGT. The CDR3 has 11 residues.

The chain carries TRBV6-5 and TRBJ1-1, with 7 bases matching TRBD1. This CDR3 comprises 16 residues. Unmatched junction bases numbered 12, after V lost 2 bases and J lost 6 bases. Germline lookup yields CDR1 MNHEY and CDR2 SVGAGI. The CDR3 bases are TGTGCCAGCAGTTACCCAAATAACAGGGGAGGGGCTGAAGCTTTCTTT. It specifies CASSYPNNRGGAEAFF.

The chain combines TRBV5-4 with TRBJ1-4, with 8 bases identical to TRBD1. The CDR3 runs 14 residues. The V and J ends lost 2 bases and 4 bases, in that order; junction bases with no gene match: 1. Germline lookup yields CDR1 SGHNT and CDR2 YYREEE (reference sequence). CDR3 protein: CASSLQGVNEKLFF. DNA for the CDR3: TGTGCCAGCAGCTTACAGGGGGTTAATGAAAAACTGTTTTTT.

This clone has more than one count but fewer than ten. A much larger clonotype is one base distant, so this may be a read error. This chain connects TRBV28 to TRBJ1-1; 7 bases match TRBD1. The V and J ends lost 6 bases and 7 bases, in that order; junction bases with no gene match: 2. Looked up from germline, CDR1 is MDHEN and CDR2 is SYDVKM. The CDR3 length is 11 residues. The DNA for the CDR3 is TGTGCCAGCAGCCGGGACAGTGAAGCTTTCTTT. Translating it yields CASSRDSEAFF.

This clone was counted between two and nine times. The chain is built from TRBV30 and TRBJ1-1; D is undetermined. The CDR3 has 12 residues. V lost 2 bases, J lost 1 base, and 5 bases lay in between. Germline V CDR1 and CDR2: GTSNPN, SVGIG (reference sequence). This CDR3 is CAWSWRNTEAFF. CDR3 nucleotide sequence: TGTGCCTGGAGTTGGAGGAACACTGAAGCTTTCTTT.

The V and J genes are TRBV5-1 and TRBJ2-3; 9 bases are shared with TRBD2. Germline loops: CDR1 SGHRS, CDR2 YFSETQ. This CDR3 contains 17 residues. The J segment lost 0 bases and the V segment lost 1 base, leaving 6 bases of the junction unmatched. CDR3 loop: CASSLYAGGPSTDTQYF. In DNA form, the CDR3 reads TGCGCCAGCAGCTTGTACGCGGGGGGGCCTAGCACAGATACGCAGTATTTT. The full variable domain, rest sourced from reference TRBV5-1 and TRBJ2-3, is KAGVTQTPRYLIKTRGQQVTLSCSPISGHRSVSWYQQTPGQGLQFLFEYFSETQRNKGNFPGRFSGRQFSNSRSEMNVSTLELGDSALYLCASSLYAGGPSTDTQYFGPGTRLTVL.

V gene TRBV19 combines with J gene TRBJ2-5; 7 bases match TRBD1. CDR3 length: 13 residues. V shed 5 bases, J shed 4 bases, and the junction held 4 bases outside the gene matches. Germline lookup yields CDR1 LNHDA and CDR2 SQIVND (reference sequence). The chain's CDR3 is CASSQTGAETQYF. CDR3 nucleotides: TGTGCCAGTAGTCAAACAGGGGCAGAGACCCAGTACTTC.

The chain uses TRBV10-1 and TRBJ2-7; the D is unclear. Germline loops: CDR1 WNHNN, CDR2 SYGVQD (reference sequence). With 4 bases removed from V and 0 bases from J, the gap between germline ends came to 7 bases. The CDR3 has 13 residues. The CDR3 region is CASSVGNSYEQYF. CDR3 bases: TGCGCCAGCAGTGTCGGCAACTCCTACGAGCAGTACTTC.

This sequence joins TRBV2 and TRBJ1-6; 8 bases align to TRBD1. CDR1 SNHLY and CDR2 FYNNEI come from the germline V gene. Trimming at V came to 3 bases and at J to 6 bases, leaving 7 bases not matched to a gene. The CDR3 has 16 residues. The CDR3 DNA reads as TGTGCCAGCAGTGATTGGGCAGGGGGCTTTAATTCACCCCTCCACTTT. Residues: CASSDWAGGFNSPLHF.

The chain joins TRBV15 to TRBJ2-7, with 8 bases fitting TRBD2. Germline V gene lookup returns CDR1 LNHNV and CDR2 YYDKDF (reference sequence). The V gene end was trimmed by 3 bases and the J gene end by 6 bases; junction bases not matched to a gene: 7. The CDR3 spans 14 residues. Here the CDR3 DNA reads TGTGCCACCAGCAGCGGGGGGGTCATCGTCGAGCAGTACTTC. It specifies CATSSGGVIVEQYF.

This clone was detected only a few times. Other DNA sequences in this sample translate to the same CDR3. The chain uses TRBV7-9 and TRBJ1-1; perhaps TRBD1 as D (5 bases). The germline CDR1 and CDR2 sequences are SEHNR and FQNEAQ (reference sequence). The CDR3 spans 14 residues. V lost 2 bases to trimming and J lost 0 bases, with 7 bases between them. In DNA, the CDR3 is TGTGCCAGCAGCTTACAGGGAATGAACACTGAAGCTTTCTTT. Residues: CASSLQGMNTEAFF. Supplemented by reference TRBV7-9 and TRBJ1-1, the full variable domain reads DTGVSQNPRHKITKRGQNVTFRCDPISEHNRLYWYRQTLGQGPEFLTYFQNEAQLEKSRLLSDRFSAERPKGSFSTLEIQRTEQGDSAMYLCASSLQGMNTEAFFGQGTRLTVV.

V gene TRBV9 combines with J gene TRBJ2-7, with 9 positions matching TRBD1. The trim removed 0 bases at V and 4 bases at J, leaving 8 bases unmatched. Per germline, CDR1 SGDLS and CDR2 YYNGEE. The CDR3 totals 16 residues. The CDR3 loop is CASSVESGTGRYEQYF. The CDR3 nucleotides are TGTGCCAGCAGCGTAGAGTCCGGGACAGGGCGATACGAGCAGTACTTC.